The clone carrying this TCR beta chain showed up just a few times. Germline V gene data show CDR1 as MGHRA and CDR2 as YSYEKL. This CDR3 contains 16 residues. Between the trimmed V and J ends, which lost 2 bases and 0 bases, there was a span of 14 bases. The sample belongs to a study of blood T cell repertoires in COVID-19. Study context: Sites in the United States, Italy and Spain provided acute and convalescent COVID-19 samples. T cells, B-cell-depleted T cells, or PBMCs provided the cDNA or gDNA that served as material.

Original processing notes: For nucleated cells, counts were estimated from reference gene primer amplification. TCRdb keeps only in-frame clones here, not all; method: immunoSEQ multiplex PCR. V, J and clone size are those of that table, while D and trimming were read from the DNA. The sample holds over 50,000 clones, under 85% seen once. The origin of this receptor is a woman in her fifties or sixties with active or convalescent COVID-19. The sequenced material came from peripheral blood. The rearrangement joins TRBV4-1 to TRBJ2-7; D possibly corresponds to TRBD2 (5 bases). CDR3 region: CASSQIGLGSSYEQYF. The CDR3 DNA is TGCGCCAGCAGCCAAATCGGACTGGGGAGCTCCTACGAGCAGTACTTC.